These T cell receptor beta chains were read from a single sample in a study of breast tumors, draining lymph nodes, adjacent tissues. TCRdb processed the multiplex PCR reads anew with MiXCR; each CDR3 protein has one entry. The repertoire consists of roughly 14,000 distinct CDR3 sequences, with 55% occurring once and the leading ten covering more than 30%. The material sequenced was tumor-adjacent breast tissue. Receptor source: a female donor with breast cancer. Some clones in this sample may be carry-over from other donors' samples. CDR3s include the opening cysteine and the closing phenylalanine or tryptophan. The D gene is left open where the match is weak. Size is omitted from some rows. Given values are once, few, many or a class for expanded clones.

CDR3: CASSFLQGPYNEQFF; DNA: TGTGCCAGCAGCTTTTTGCAGGGTCCATACAATGAGCAGTTCTTC; V: TRBV7-8; J: TRBJ2-1; size: many; D: -
CDR3: CATSRDWAPNEKLFF; DNA: TGTGCCACCAGCAGAGATTGGGCACCTAATGAAAAACTGTTTTTT; V: TRBV15; J: TRBJ1-4; size: -; D: -
CDR3: CARKASSAPSYEQYF; DNA: TGTGCCAGAAAGGCTTCTAGCGCTCCTTCCTACGAGCAGTACTTC; V: TRBV12-3/TRBV12-4; J: TRBJ2-7; size: -; D: -
CDR3: CASSLRASTSYNEQFF; DNA: TGTGCCAGCAGCTTGAGAGCGTCAACCTCCTACAATGAGCAGTTCTTC; V: TRBV5-6; J: TRBJ2-1; size: many; D: -
CDR3: CASSLAGTGVYGYTF; DNA: TGTGCCAGCAGCTTAGCCGGGACAGGGGTCTATGGCTACACCTTC; V: TRBV7-9; J: TRBJ1-2; size: -; D: TRBD1
CDR3: CASSLERRAGGTSGYEQYF; DNA: TGTGCCAGCAGCTTAGAGAGGAGAGCGGGAGGGACTAGCGGCTACGAGCAGTACTTC; V: TRBV7-2; J: TRBJ2-7; size: -; D: TRBD2
CDR3: CASSQGTTGGMGTEAFF; DNA: TGCGCCAGCAGCCAAGGCACTACAGGAGGGATGGGGACTGAAGCTTTCTTT; V: TRBV4-1; J: TRBJ1-1; size: many; D: -
CDR3: CTSSSLDGIESYEQYF; DNA: TGTACCAGCAGCTCCCTGGACGGGATAGAAAGCTACGAGCAGTACTTC; V: TRBV7-9; J: TRBJ2-7; size: few; D: -
CDR3: CASSSGGSTDTQYF; DNA: TGTGCCAGCAGTTCGGGGGGGAGCACAGATACGCAGTATTTT; V: TRBV6-2/TRBV6-3; J: TRBJ2-3; size: many; D: TRBD2
CDR3: CSARDGRSSYNSPLHF; DNA: TGCAGTGCTAGAGATGGACGGAGCTCCTATAATTCACCCCTCCACTTT; V: TRBV20-1; J: TRBJ1-6; size: -; D: -
CDR3: CASSLGRGPTDTQYF; DNA: TGTGCCAGCAGTTTAGGCAGGGGGCCAACAGATACGCAGTATTTT; V: TRBV12-3/TRBV12-4; J: TRBJ2-3; size: -; D: TRBD1
CDR3: CASSQPTGLTDTQYF; DNA: TGCGCCAGCAGCCAACCGACAGGGTTAACAGATACGCAGTATTTT; V: TRBV4-1; J: TRBJ2-3; size: medium-sized; D: TRBD1
CDR3: CATGLAGDYEQYF; DNA: TGTGCCACCGGACTAGCGGGGGACTACGAGCAGTACTTC; V: TRBV12-3/TRBV12-4; J: TRBJ2-7; size: -; D: TRBD2
CDR3: CASSGRDRPYEQYF; DNA: TGTGCCAGCAGCGGCCGGGACAGACCCTACGAGCAGTACTTC; V: TRBV9; J: TRBJ2-7; size: -; D: TRBD1
CDR3: CASSLGPGRGNQPQHF; DNA: TGTGCCAGCAGCTTAGGGCCCGGGCGAGGCAATCAGCCCCAGCATTTT; V: TRBV11-2; J: TRBJ1-5; size: many; D: -
CDR3: CAWSVMSGNTIYF; DNA: TGTGCCTGGAGTGTAATGTCTGGAAACACCATATATTTT; V: TRBV30; J: TRBJ1-3; size: -; D: -
CDR3: CASSKWVGGPNEQFF; DNA: TGTGCCAGCAGCAAGTGGGTGGGAGGGCCCAATGAGCAGTTCTTC; V: TRBV7-8; J: TRBJ2-1; size: -; D: TRBD2
CDR3: CATSRVRAESPLHF; DNA: TGTGCCACCAGCAGAGTAAGGGCCGAATCACCCCTCCACTTT; V: TRBV15; J: TRBJ1-6; size: -; D: -
CDR3: CASSLEIGHSPLHF; DNA: TGTGCCAGCAGTTTAGAGATCGGTCATTCACCCCTCCACTTT; V: TRBV12-3/TRBV12-4; J: TRBJ1-6; size: -; D: -
CDR3: CASSPTGLAGPTDPQYF; DNA: TGTGCCAGCAGCCCCACTGGACTAGCGGGACCAACAGATCCGCAGTATTTT; V: TRBV7-3; J: TRBJ2-3; size: -; D: TRBD2
CDR3: CASSMRTSGGTPYEQYF; DNA: TGTGCCAGTAGTATGAGGACTAGCGGGGGAACCCCCTACGAGCAGTACTTC; V: TRBV19; J: TRBJ2-7; size: once; D: TRBD2
CDR3: CASSQGAPRGDITDTRYF; DNA: TGTGCCAGCAGCCAAGGAGCACCACGGGGGGATATCACAGATACGCGGTATTTT; V: TRBV4-2; J: TRBJ2-3; size: -; D: TRBD2
CDR3: CASSPGTGDYEQYTDTQYF; DNA: TGTGCCAGCAGCCCCGGGACAGGGGACTACGAGCAGTACACAGATACGCAGTATTTT; V: TRBV4-2; J: TRBJ2-3; size: -; D: TRBD1
CDR3: CASSEQGYGYTF; DNA: TGTGCCAGCAGCGAACAGGGATACGGCTACACCTTC; V: TRBV6-4; J: TRBJ1-2; size: medium-sized; D: -
CDR3: CATSDYSGSGYTF; DNA: TGTGCCACCAGTGATTATTCCGGGAGCGGCTACACCTTC; V: TRBV24-1; J: TRBJ1-2; size: -; D: -
CDR3: CAISSSGLGGYTF; DNA: TGTGCCATCAGTTCCTCAGGGTTAGGTGGCTACACCTTC; V: TRBV10-3; J: TRBJ1-2; size: -; D: -
CDR3: CASSEEGVGTSGRSSSYNEQFF; DNA: TGTGCCAGCAGCGAAGAGGGGGTTGGGACTAGCGGGAGGTCCAGCTCCTACAATGAGCAGTTCTTC; V: TRBV24-1; J: TRBJ2-1; size: -; D: TRBD2
CDR3: CSATTTALGSYEQYF; DNA: TGCAGTGCGACAACGACCGCACTCGGCTCCTACGAGCAGTACTTC; V: TRBV20-1; J: TRBJ2-7; size: -; D: -
CDR3: CASSLGLAGGLSSYNEQFF; DNA: TGTGCCAGCAGCTTAGGACTAGCGGGGGGGCTCAGCTCCTACAATGAGCAGTTCTTC; V: TRBV7-8; J: TRBJ2-1; size: many; D: TRBD2
CDR3: CASSSGGDYGYEQYF; DNA: TGTGCCAGCAGTTCAGGGGGGGATTACGGCTACGAGCAGTACTTC; V: TRBV6-6; J: TRBJ2-7; size: -; D: -
CDR3: CASRASSGRDNEQFF; DNA: TGTGCCAGCAGAGCGTCTAGCGGGAGAGACAATGAGCAGTTCTTC; V: TRBV6-6; J: TRBJ2-1; size: few; D: TRBD2
CDR3: CASSLGTQGFAGNQPQHF; DNA: TGTGCCAGCAGCTTAGGTACACAGGGTTTTGCCGGCAATCAGCCCCAGCATTTT; V: TRBV7-2; J: TRBJ1-5; size: -; D: -
CDR3: CASSPASGLGDTQYF; DNA: TGTGCCAGCAGCCCTGCTAGCGGCCTAGGAGATACGCAGTATTTT; V: TRBV4-2; J: TRBJ2-3; size: -; D: TRBD2
CDR3: CASSPRDSYEQYF; DNA: TGTGCCAGCAGTCCGCGGGACTCCTACGAGCAGTACTTC; V: TRBV12-3/TRBV12-4; J: TRBJ2-7; size: -; D: -
CDR3: CASSLDGSGVVQFF; DNA: TGTGCCAGCAGCTTAGATGGGTCGGGAGTGGTGCAGTTCTTC; V: TRBV11-3; J: TRBJ2-1; size: -; D: -
CDR3: CASSLTGLSGRDNEQFF; DNA: TGTGCCAGCAGCTTAACCGGGCTCAGCGGGAGAGACAATGAGCAGTTCTTC; V: TRBV7-3; J: TRBJ2-1; size: few; D: TRBD2
CDR3: CASSSLDGTGLTYEQYF; DNA: TGTGCCAGCAGCTCCCTGGACGGGACAGGGTTGACCTACGAGCAGTACTTC; V: TRBV7-9; J: TRBJ2-7; size: -; D: TRBD1
CDR3: CSAKDRGLYGYTF; DNA: TGCAGTGCTAAAGACAGGGGCCTCTATGGCTACACCTTC; V: TRBV20-1; J: TRBJ1-2; size: -; D: TRBD1
CDR3: CASVGEANTEAFF; DNA: TGTGCCAGCGTCGGGGAAGCGAACACTGAAGCTTTCTTT; V: TRBV7-9; J: TRBJ1-1; size: many; D: -
CDR3: CASGSANPNNF; DNA: TGTGCCAGCGGCTCCGCGAACCCCAATAATTTT; V: TRBV9; J: TRBJ1-3; size: -; D: -